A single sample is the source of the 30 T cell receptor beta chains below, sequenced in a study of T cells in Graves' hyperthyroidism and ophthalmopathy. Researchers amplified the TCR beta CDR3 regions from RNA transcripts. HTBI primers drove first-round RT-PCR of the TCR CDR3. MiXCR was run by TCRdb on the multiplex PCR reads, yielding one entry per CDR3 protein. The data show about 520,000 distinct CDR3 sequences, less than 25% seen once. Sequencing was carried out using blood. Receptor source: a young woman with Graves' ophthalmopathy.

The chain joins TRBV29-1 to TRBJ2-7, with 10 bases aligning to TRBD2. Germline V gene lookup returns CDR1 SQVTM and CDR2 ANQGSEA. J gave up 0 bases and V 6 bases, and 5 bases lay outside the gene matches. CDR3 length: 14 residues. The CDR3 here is CSVPPSGSSYEQYF. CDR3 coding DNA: TGCAGCGTCCCCCCTAGCGGGAGCTCCTACGAGCAGTACTTC.

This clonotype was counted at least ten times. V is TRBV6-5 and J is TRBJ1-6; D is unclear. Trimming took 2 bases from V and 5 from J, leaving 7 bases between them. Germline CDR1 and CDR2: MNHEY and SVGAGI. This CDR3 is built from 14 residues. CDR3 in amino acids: CASSYGRHNSPLHF. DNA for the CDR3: TGTGCCAGCAGTTACGGCAGGCATAATTCACCCCTCCACTTT.

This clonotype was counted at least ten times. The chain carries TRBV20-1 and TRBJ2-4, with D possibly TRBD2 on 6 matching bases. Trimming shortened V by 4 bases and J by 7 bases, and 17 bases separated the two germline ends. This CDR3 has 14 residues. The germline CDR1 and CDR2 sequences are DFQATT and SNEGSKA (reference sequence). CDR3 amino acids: CSATQGGNRNIQYF. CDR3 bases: TGCAGTGCTACCCAGGGAGGTAATCGGAACATTCAGTACTTC.

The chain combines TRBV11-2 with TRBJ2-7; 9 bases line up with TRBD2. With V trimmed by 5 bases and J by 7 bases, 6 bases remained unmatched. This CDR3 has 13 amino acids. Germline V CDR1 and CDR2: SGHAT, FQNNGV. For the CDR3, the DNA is TGTGCCAGCAGCGCTAGCGGGATAGGGGAGCAGTACTTC. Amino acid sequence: CASSASGIGEQYF.

The CDR3 reads CSAGQAHGYTF. The CDR3 coding sequence is TGCAGTGCTGGACAGGCGCATGGCTACACCTTC. The chain has TRBV20-1 and TRBJ1-2; 7 nucleotides line up with TRBD1. Germline assignment: CDR1 DFQATT and CDR2 SNEGSKA (reference sequence). CDR3 length: 11 residues. Trimming cost V 5 bases and J 6 bases; bases outside gene matches: 3.

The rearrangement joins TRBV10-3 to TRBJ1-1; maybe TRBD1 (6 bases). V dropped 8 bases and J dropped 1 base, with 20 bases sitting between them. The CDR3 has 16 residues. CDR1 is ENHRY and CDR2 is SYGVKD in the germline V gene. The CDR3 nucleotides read TGTGCCATCTCTAGTCAAATTGGGACAAGGAACACTGAAGCTTTCTTT. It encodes CAISSQIGTRNTEAFF.

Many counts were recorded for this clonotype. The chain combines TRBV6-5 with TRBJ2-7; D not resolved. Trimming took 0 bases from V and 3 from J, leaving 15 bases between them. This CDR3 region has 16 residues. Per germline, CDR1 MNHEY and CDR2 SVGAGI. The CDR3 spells CASSYSQRANYYEQYF. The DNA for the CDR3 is TGTGCCAGCAGTTACTCCCAACGGGCTAATTACTACGAGCAGTACTTC.

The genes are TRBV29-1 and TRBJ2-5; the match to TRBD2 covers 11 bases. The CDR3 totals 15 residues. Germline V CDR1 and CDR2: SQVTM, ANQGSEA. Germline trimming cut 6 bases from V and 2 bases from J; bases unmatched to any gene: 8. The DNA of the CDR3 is TGCAGCGTCCTAGGACTAGCGGGCTTACAAGAGACCCAGTACTTC. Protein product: CSVLGLAGLQETQYF.

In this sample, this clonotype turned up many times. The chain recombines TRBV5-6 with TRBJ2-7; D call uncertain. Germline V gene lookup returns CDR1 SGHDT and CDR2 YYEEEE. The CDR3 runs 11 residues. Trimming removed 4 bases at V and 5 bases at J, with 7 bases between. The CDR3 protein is CASSRQNEQYF. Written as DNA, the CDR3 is TGTGCCAGCAGCCGACAAAACGAGCAGTACTTC. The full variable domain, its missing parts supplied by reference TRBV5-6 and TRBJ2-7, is DAGVTQSPTHLIKTRGQQVTLRCSPKSGHDTVSWYQQALGQGPQFIFQYYEEEERQRGNFPDRFSGHQFPNYSSELNVNALLLGDSALYLCASSRQNEQYFGPGTRLTVT.

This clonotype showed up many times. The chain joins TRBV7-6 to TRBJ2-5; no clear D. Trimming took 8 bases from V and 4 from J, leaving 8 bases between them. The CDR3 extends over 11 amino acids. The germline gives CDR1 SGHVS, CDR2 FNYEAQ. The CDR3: CASGTAETQYF. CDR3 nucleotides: TGTGCCAGCGGTACGGCAGAGACCCAGTACTTC.

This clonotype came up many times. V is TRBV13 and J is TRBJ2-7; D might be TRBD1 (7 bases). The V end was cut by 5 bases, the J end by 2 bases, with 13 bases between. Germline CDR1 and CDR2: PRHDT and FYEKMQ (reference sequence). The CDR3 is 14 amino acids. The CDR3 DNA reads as TGTGCCAGCAGCGGGCGGGACAGTACCTACGAGCAGTACTTC. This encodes CASSGRDSTYEQYF.

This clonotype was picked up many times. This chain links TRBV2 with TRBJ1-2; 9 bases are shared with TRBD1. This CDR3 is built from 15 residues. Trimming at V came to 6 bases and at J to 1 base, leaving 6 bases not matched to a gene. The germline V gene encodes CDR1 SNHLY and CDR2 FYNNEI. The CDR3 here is CASSRTGAFNYGYTF. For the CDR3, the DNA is TGTGCCAGCAGCAGGACAGGGGCCTTTAACTATGGCTACACCTTC.

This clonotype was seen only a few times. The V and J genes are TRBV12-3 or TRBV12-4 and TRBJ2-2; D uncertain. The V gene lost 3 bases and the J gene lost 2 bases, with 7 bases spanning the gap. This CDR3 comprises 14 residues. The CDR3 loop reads CASSLNVNTGELFF. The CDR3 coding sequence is TGTGCCAGCAGTTTGAACGTAAACACCGGGGAGCTGTTTTTT.

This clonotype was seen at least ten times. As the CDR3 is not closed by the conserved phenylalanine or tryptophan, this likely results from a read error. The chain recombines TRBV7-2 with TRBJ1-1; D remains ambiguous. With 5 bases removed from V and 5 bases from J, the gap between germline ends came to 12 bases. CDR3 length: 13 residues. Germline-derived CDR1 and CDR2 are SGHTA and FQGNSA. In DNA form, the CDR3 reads TGTGCCAGCAGCCCCCTTCGGTTTACTGAAGCTTTCTCT. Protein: CASSPLRFTEAFS.

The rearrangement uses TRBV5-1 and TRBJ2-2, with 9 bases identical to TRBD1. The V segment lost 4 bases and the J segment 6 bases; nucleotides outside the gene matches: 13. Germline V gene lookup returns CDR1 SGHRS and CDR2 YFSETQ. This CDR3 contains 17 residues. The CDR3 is CASSPYLTGGGSGELFF. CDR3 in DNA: TGCGCCAGCAGCCCTTACCTGACAGGGGGAGGATCCGGGGAGCTGTTTTTT. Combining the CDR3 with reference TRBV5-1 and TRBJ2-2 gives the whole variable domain KAGVTQTPRYLIKTRGQQVTLSCSPISGHRSVSWYQQTPGQGLQFLFEYFSETQRNKGNFPGRFSGRQFSNSRSEMNVSTLELGDSALYLCASSPYLTGGGSGELFFGEGSRLTVL.

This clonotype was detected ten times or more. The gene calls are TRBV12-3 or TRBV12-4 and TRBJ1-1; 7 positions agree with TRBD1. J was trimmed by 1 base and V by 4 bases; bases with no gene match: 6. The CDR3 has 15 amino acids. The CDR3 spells CASSSVRQGNTEAFF. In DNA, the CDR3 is TGTGCCAGCAGTTCCGTCCGACAGGGGAACACTGAAGCTTTCTTT.

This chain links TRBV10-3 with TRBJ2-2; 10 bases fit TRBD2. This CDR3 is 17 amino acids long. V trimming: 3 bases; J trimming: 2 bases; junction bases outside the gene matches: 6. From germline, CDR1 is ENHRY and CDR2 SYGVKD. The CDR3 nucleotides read TGTGCCATCAGTGACTACCTAGCGGGGGCTAACACCGGGGAGCTGTTTTTT. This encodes CAISDYLAGANTGELFF.

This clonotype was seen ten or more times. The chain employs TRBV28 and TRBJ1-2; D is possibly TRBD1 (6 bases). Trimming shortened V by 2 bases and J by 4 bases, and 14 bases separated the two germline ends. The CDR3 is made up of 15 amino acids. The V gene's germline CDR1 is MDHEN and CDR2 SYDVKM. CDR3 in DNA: TGTGCCAGCAGTTTAATCGGGGGCGTCTTCTATGGCTACACCTTC. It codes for CASSLIGGVFYGYTF.

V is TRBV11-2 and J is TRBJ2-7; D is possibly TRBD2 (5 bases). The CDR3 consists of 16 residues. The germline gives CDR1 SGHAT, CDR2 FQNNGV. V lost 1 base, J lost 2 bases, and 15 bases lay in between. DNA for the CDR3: TGTGCCAGCAGCTTAGGATGGCGGGCTGGTGCCTACGAGCAGTACTTC. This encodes CASSLGWRAGAYEQYF.

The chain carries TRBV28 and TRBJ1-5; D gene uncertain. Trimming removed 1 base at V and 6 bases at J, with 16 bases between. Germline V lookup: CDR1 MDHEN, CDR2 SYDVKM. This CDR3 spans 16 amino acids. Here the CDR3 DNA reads TGTGCCAGCAGTTTATCACCAGAGAATCTTGGTCAGCCCCAGCATTTT. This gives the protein CASSLSPENLGQPQHF.

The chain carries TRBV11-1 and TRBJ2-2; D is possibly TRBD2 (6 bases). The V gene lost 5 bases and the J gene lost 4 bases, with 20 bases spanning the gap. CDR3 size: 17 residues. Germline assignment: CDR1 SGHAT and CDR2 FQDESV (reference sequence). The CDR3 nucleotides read TGTGCCAGCAGCCATTTAGGAGGGGATCCGGGCACCGGGGAGCTGTTTTTT. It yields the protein CASSHLGGDPGTGELFF.

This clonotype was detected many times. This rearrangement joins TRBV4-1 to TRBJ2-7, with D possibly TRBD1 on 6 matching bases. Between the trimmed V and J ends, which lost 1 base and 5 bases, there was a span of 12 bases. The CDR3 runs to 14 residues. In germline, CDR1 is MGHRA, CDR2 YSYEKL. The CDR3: CASSQVAGDHEQYF. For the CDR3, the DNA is TGCGCCAGCAGCCAAGTAGCAGGGGACCACGAGCAGTACTTC.

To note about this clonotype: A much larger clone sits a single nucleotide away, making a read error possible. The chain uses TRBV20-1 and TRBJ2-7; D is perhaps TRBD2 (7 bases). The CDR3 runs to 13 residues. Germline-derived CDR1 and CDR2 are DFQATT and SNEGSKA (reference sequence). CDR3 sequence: CSTLPGGTFEQCF. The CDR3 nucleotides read TGCAGCACCCTTCCGGGGGGCACGTTTGAGCAGTGCTTC.

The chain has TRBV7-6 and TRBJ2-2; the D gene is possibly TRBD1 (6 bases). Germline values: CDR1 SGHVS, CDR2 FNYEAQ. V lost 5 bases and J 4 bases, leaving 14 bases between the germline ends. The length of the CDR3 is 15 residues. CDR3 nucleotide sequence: TGTGCCAGCAGCCAAACAGGGTTTGGCACCGGGGAGCTGTTTTTT. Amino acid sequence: CASSQTGFGTGELFF.

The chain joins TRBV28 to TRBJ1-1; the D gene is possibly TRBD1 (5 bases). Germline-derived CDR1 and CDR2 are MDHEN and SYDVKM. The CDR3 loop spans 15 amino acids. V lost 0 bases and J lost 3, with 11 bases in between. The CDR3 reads CASSLWGETDTEAFF. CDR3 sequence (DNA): TGTGCCAGCAGTTTATGGGGGGAAACGGACACTGAAGCTTTCTTT.

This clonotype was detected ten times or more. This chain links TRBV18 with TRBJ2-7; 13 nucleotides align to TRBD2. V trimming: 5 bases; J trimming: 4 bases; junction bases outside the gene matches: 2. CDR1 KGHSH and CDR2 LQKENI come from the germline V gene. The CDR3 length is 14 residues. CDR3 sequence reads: CASSGLAGEYEQYF. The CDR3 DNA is TGTGCCAGCTCAGGACTAGCGGGGGAGTACGAGCAGTACTTC.

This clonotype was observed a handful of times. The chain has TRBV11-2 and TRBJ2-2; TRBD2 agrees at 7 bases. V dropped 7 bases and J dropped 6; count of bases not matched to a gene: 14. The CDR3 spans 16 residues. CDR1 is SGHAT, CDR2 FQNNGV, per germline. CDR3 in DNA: TGTGCCAGCATCGCTATCGGGGGGAATCGGGCCGGGGAGCTGTTTTTT. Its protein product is CASIAIGGNRAGELFF.

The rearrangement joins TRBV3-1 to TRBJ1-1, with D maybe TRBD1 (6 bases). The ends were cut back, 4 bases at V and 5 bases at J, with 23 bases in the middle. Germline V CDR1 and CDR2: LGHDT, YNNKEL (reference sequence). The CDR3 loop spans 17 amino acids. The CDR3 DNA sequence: TGTGCCAGCAGCCCCGACAGGTTCTCCCCCCGGGGGACTGAAGCTTTCTTT. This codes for CASSPDRFSPRGTEAFF. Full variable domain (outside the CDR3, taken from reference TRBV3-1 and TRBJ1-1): DTAVSQTPKYLVTQMGNDKSIKCEQNLGHDTMYWYKQDSKKFLKIMFSYNNKELIINETVPNRFSPKSPDKAHLNLHINSLELGDSAVYFCASSPDRFSPRGTEAFFGQGTRLTVV.

The CDR3 bases are TGTGCCAGCAGCACGGGGACTAGCGGGGGCCACTACCAAGAGACCCAGTACTTC. Translation gives CASSTGTSGGHYQETQYF. The chain couples TRBV12-3 or TRBV12-4 to TRBJ2-5, with 14 bases that match TRBD2. Trimming cost V 6 bases and J 0 bases; bases outside gene matches: 9. The CDR3 length is 18 residues.

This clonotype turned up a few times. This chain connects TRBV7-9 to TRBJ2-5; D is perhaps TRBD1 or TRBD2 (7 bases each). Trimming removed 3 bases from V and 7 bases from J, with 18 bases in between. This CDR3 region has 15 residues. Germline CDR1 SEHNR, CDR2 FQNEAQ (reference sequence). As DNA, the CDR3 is TGTGCCAGCAGCTTCCAGGGGGGGAGCCGAGGGACCCAGTACTTC. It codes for CASSFQGGSRGTQYF. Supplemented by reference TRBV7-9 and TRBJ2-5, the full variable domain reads DTGVSQNPRHKITKRGQNVTFRCDPISEHNRLYWYRQTLGQGPEFLTYFQNEAQLEKSRLLSDRFSAERPKGSFSTLEIQRTEQGDSAMYLCASSFQGGSRGTQYFGPGTRLLVL.